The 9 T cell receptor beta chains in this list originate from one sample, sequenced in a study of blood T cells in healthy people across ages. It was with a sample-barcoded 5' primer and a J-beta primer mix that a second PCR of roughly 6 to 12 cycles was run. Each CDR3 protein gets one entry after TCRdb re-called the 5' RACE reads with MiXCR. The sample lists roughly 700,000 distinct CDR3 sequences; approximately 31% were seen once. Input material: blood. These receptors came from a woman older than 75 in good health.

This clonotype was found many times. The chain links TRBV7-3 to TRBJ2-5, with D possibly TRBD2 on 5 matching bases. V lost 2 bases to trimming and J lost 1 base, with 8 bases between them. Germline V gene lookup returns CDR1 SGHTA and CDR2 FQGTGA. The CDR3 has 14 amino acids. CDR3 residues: CASSLGLAQETQYF. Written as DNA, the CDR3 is TGTGCCAGCAGCTTAGGGCTAGCCCAAGAGACCCAGTACTTC.

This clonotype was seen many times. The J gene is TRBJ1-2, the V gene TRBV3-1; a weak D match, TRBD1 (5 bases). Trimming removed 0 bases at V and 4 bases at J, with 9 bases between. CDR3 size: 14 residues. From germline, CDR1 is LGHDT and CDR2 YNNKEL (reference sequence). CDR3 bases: TGTGCCAGCAGCCAAGATGACAGTCCCTATGGCTACACCTTC. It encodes CASSQDDSPYGYTF.

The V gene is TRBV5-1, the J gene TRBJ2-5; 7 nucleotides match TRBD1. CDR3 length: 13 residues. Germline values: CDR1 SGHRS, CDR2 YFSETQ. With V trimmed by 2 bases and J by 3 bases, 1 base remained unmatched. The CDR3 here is CASSFGQEETQYF. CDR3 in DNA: TGCGCCAGCAGCTTCGGACAGGAAGAGACCCAGTACTTC.

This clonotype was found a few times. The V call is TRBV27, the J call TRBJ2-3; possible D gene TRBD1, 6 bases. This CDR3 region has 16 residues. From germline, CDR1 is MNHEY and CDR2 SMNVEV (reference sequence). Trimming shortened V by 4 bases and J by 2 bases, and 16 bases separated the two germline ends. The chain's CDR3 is CASSSRMGAVTDTQYF. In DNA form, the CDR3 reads TGTGCCAGCAGTTCGCGGATGGGGGCGGTCACAGATACGCAGTATTTT.

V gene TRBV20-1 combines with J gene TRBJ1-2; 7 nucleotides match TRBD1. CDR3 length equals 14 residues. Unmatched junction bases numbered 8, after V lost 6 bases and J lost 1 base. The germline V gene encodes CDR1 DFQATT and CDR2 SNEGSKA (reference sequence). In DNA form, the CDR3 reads TGCAGTGCCTGGGACAGCTCGATTAACTATGGCTACACCTTC. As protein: CSAWDSSINYGYTF.

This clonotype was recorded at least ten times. The CDR3 DNA sequence: TGTGCCAGCAGAGGACAGGGGGTCGGCACAGATACGCAGTATTTT. As protein: CASRGQGVGTDTQYF. The chain recombines TRBV6-1 with TRBJ2-3, with TRBD1 matching 10 bases. Germline CDR1 is MNHNS and CDR2 is SASEGT. This CDR3 region has 15 residues. Losses at the gene ends were 6 bases for V and 1 base for J; bases not matched to a gene: 4.

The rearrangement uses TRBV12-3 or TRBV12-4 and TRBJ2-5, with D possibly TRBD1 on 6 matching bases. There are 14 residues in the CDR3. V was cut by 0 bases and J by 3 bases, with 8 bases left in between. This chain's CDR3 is CASSLADRKETQYF. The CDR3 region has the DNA TGTGCCAGCAGTTTAGCCGACAGGAAAGAGACCCAGTACTTC.

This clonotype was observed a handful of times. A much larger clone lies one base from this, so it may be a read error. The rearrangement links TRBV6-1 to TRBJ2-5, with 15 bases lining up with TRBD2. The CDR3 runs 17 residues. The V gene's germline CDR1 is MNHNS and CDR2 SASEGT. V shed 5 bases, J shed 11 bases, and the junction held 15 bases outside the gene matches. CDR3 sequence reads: CASSIRGGTSGGQGQYF. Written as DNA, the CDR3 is TGTGCCAGCAGTATCCGAGGGGGGACTAGCGGGGGGCAAGGGCAGTACTTC.

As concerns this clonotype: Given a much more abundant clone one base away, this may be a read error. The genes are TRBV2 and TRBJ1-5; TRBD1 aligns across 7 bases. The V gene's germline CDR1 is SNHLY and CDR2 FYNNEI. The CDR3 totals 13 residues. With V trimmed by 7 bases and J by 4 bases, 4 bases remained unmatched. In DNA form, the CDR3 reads TGTGCCAGCAAAGGGACAGTAAATCAGCCCCAGCATTTT. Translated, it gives CASKGTVNQPQHF.